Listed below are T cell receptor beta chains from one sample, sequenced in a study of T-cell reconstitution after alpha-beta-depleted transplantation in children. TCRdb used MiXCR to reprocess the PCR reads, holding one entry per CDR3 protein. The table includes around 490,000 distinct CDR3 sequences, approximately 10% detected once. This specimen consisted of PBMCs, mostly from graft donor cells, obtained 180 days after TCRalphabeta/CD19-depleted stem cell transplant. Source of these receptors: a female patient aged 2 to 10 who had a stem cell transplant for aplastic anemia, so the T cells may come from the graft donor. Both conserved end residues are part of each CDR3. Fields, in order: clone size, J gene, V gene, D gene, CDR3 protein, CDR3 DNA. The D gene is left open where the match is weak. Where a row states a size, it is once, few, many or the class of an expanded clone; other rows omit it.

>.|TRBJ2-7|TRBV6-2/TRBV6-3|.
CASRPGGRLYEQYF
TGTGCCAGCAGACCCGGGGGGCGCCTCTACGAGCAGTACTTC
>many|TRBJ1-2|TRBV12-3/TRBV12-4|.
CASSLAIGYTF
TGTGCCAGCAGTTTAGCGATCGGCTACACCTTC
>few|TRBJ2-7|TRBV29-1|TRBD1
CSVLTGNSYEQYF
TGCAGCGTTCTGACAGGGAACTCCTACGAGCAGTACTTC
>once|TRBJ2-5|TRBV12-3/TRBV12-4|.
CTRSLMPPHTGGLEETQYF
TGTACCCGCAGTTTAATGCCCCCCCATACGGGGGGCCTTGAAGAGACCCAGTACTTC
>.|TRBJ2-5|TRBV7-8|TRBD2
CASSSGLLPAPQETQYF
TGTGCCAGCAGCTCGGGACTACTCCCCGCCCCCCAGGAGACCCAGTACTTC
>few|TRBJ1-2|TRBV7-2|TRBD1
CASSLASQGADYGYTF
TGTGCCAGCAGCTTAGCGAGTCAGGGGGCAGACTATGGCTACACCTTC
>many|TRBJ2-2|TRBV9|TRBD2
CASSVSSSGRRTGELFF
TGTGCCAGCAGCGTATCCTCGAGCGGGAGACGGACCGGGGAGCTGTTTTTT
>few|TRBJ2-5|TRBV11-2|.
CASTLRVRDRPYQETQYF
TGTGCCAGCACCCTTAGAGTAAGAGACAGACCGTACCAAGAGACCCAGTACTTC
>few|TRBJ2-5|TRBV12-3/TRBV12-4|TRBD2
CASSGGTSGRAGETQYF
TGTGCCAGCAGTGGAGGGACTAGCGGGAGGGCCGGAGAGACCCAGTACTTC
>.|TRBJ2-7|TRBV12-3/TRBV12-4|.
CASSLARLRTLEQYF
TGTGCCAGCAGTTTAGCGCGTTTAAGGACCCTAGAGCAGTACTTC
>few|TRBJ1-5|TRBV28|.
CASSFYRNQPQHF
TGTGCCAGCAGTTTCTACCGCAATCAGCCCCAGCATTTT
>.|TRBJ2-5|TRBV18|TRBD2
CASSRNLAGGQETQYF
TGTGCCAGCTCTCGCAACCTAGCGGGAGGTCAAGAGACCCAGTACTTC
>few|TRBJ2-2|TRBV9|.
CASSNRERRRTGELFF
TGTGCCAGCAGCAACCGGGAGCGGCGTCGCACCGGGGAGCTGTTTTTT